A single sample gave rise to the 13 T cell receptor beta chains below, sequenced in a study of CD8+ T cells in alopecia areata. Sequencing used cDNA as its template, made by extracting RNA and reverse transcribing it. Assay used: immunoSEQ multiplex PCR; TCRdb lists only in-frame clones, some missing. The sample has more than 95,000 clones, roughly 66% seen once. What was sequenced was CD4+ T cells sorted from blood. Every receptor here comes from a human donor in good health.

V usage is TRBV6-5 and J usage is TRBJ2-3, with D possibly matching TRBD2 (7 bases). V was clipped by 9 bases and J by 6 bases, with 16 bases between them. The germline V gene encodes CDR1 MNHEY and CDR2 SVGAGI. This CDR3 is built from 13 residues. CDR3 in amino acids: CASTRGATDTQYF. For the CDR3, the DNA is TGTGCCAGTACCCGGGGGGCCACGGATACGCAGTATTTT.

The chain has TRBV11-2 and TRBJ2-1; D remains ambiguous. The CDR3 is 12 amino acids. Trimming pared 1 base from V and 12 bases from J, leaving 10 bases between. Germline V lookup: CDR1 SGHAT, CDR2 FQNNGV. CDR3 loop: CASSLGGLGQFF. The CDR3 DNA reads TGTGCCAGCAGCTTAGGGGGTTTGGGGCAGTTCTTC.

V is TRBV6-6 and J is TRBJ1-1; 7 bases map to TRBD1. V lost 5 bases to trimming and J lost 2 bases; unmatched junction nucleotides: 5. The germline gives CDR1 MNHNY, CDR2 SVGAGI (reference sequence). The CDR3 length is 14 residues. CDR3 coding DNA: TGTGCCAGCAGTCAAGGGACAGCCAACACTGAAGCTTTCTTT. Its translation: CASSQGTANTEAFF.

The chain couples TRBV4-1 to TRBJ1-2; D unclear. Per the germline V gene, CDR1 is MGHRA and CDR2 is YSYEKL. CDR3 length equals 14 residues. The V and J ends lost 0 bases and 5 bases respectively, with 10 bases between them. The CDR3: CASSQDKDTYGYTF. The CDR3 coding sequence is TGCGCCAGCAGCCAAGACAAAGACACTTATGGCTACACCTTC.

The chain has TRBV30 and TRBJ1-5; D not certain. The CDR3 runs 13 residues. Trimming stripped 2 bases from V and 6 bases from J, with 11 bases between. The germline gives CDR1 GTSNPN, CDR2 SVGIG (reference sequence). CDR3 sequence: CAWSPSGTQPQHF. The CDR3 DNA follows: TGTGCCTGGAGTCCTTCCGGTACTCAGCCCCAGCATTTT.

This clone was counted between two and nine times. The V call is TRBV6-5, the J call TRBJ1-4; TRBD1 matches 8 bases. Germline CDR1 is MNHEY and CDR2 is SVGAGI. The CDR3 totals 14 residues. J gave up 8 bases and V 5 bases, and 7 bases lay outside the gene matches. CDR3 in DNA: TGTGCCAGCAGTGCAGGGCCAGGGGGCGAAAAACTGTTTTTT. Amino acids: CASSAGPGGEKLFF.

The V call is TRBV5-1, the J call TRBJ1-5; 7 bases match TRBD1. The germline V gene encodes CDR1 SGHRS and CDR2 YFSETQ. The CDR3 extends over 14 amino acids. The trim removed 4 bases at V and 10 bases at J, leaving 11 bases unmatched. The CDR3: CASSPTGTASPQHF. The CDR3 DNA is TGCGCCAGCAGCCCAACCGGGACAGCTTCTCCCCAGCATTTT.

This clone was picked up one time. The rearrangement links TRBV14 to TRBJ1-5; D uncertain. Trimming removed 5 bases from V and 4 bases from J, with 15 bases in between. CDR3 length: 15 residues. Per germline, CDR1 SGHDN and CDR2 FVKESK. CDR3 residues: CASSWPLGANQPQHF. The CDR3, as DNA: TGTGCCAGCAGCTGGCCACTGGGCGCTAATCAGCCCCAGCATTTT.

The rearrangement joins TRBV5-4 to TRBJ2-2; 7 nucleotides line up with TRBD1. Germline CDR1 is SGHNT and CDR2 is YYREEE (reference sequence). V lost 3 bases, J lost 1 base, and 3 bases stayed unmatched. CDR3 length: 15 residues. CDR3 DNA sequence: TGTGCCAGCAGCTATGGGACAGTGAACACCGGGGAGCTGTTTTTT. Encoded protein: CASSYGTVNTGELFF.

This chain links TRBV7-2 with TRBJ2-3, with 7 bases fitting TRBD2. Germline CDR1 is SGHTA and CDR2 is FQGNSA. V lost 5 bases, J lost 0 bases, and 5 bases stayed unmatched. The CDR3 loop spans 15 amino acids. CDR3: CASSVMGGSTDTQYF. CDR3 bases: TGTGCCAGCAGCGTAATGGGGGGGAGCACAGATACGCAGTATTTT. The full variable domain, with the rest looked up from reference TRBV7-2 and TRBJ2-3, is GAGVSQSPSNKVTEKGKDVELRCDPISGHTALYWYRQSLGQGLEFLIYFQGNSAPDKSGLPSDRFSAERTGGSVSTLTIQRTQQEDSAVYLCASSVMGGSTDTQYFGPGTRLTVL.

The chain has TRBV18 and TRBJ2-5, with D perhaps matching TRBD1 (5 bases). The ends were cut back, 1 base at V and 4 bases at J, with 10 bases in the middle. The CDR3 has 14 amino acids. The germline gives CDR1 KGHSH, CDR2 LQKENI. The CDR3 region is CASSPQQGSETQYF. CDR3 bases: TGTGCCAGCTCACCACAGCAGGGTTCAGAGACCCAGTACTTC. The complete variable domain, with remaining parts taken from reference TRBV18 and TRBJ2-5, reads NAGVMQNPRHLVRRRGQEARLRCSPMKGHSHVYWYRQLPEEGLKFMVYLQKENIIDESGMPKERFSAEFPKEGPSILRIQQVVRGDSAAYFCASSPQQGSETQYFGPGTRLLVL.

The chain employs TRBV7-9 and TRBJ1-2; the D gene is possibly TRBD1 (6 bases). CDR3 length: 15 amino acids. From germline, CDR1 is SEHNR and CDR2 FQNEAQ (reference sequence). Trimming stripped 3 bases from V and 8 bases from J, with 19 bases between. The CDR3 loop is CASSFDDRFVGGYTF. The CDR3 DNA follows: TGTGCCAGCAGCTTTGATGACAGGTTCGTTGGAGGCTACACCTTC.

The chain uses TRBV30 and TRBJ2-7; D is uncertain. Trimming cost V 2 bases and J 2 bases, with 7 bases left between them. CDR3 size: 12 residues. Germline CDR1 reads GTSNPN; CDR2 reads SVGIG (reference sequence). CDR3 protein: CAWSTTPYEQYF. The DNA for the CDR3 is TGTGCCTGGAGTACTACTCCCTACGAGCAGTACTTC.